Listed below are T cell receptor beta chains from one sample, sequenced in a study of CD8+ T cells in alopecia areata. Libraries were prepared by immunoSEQ multiplex PCR; TCRdb keeps only in-frame clonotypes and omits some of them. The data contain about 260,000 clones, around 64% of them seen just once; the ten biggest clones take up roughly 0.88%. The material was CD4+ T cells sorted from blood, obtained around week 54, from a patient treated with tofacitinib. These receptors were taken from a human donor with alopecia areata. The CDR3 runs from the conserved cysteine through the conserved F or W. D genes are given only for firm matches. The size field is filled for only some rows; it gives once, few, many or a size class.

cdr3_nt	cdr3_aa	v_call	j_call	clone_size	d_call
TGTGCCAGCAGTGATACGGGGTTCAATCAGCCCCAGCATTTT	CASSDTGFNQPQHF	TRBV2	TRBJ1-5	.	.
TGTGCCAGCAGTTCGATAGCGGGGGGTGGGGATACGCAGTATTTT	CASSSIAGGGDTQYF	TRBV6-5	TRBJ2-3	few	TRBD2
TGTGCCAGCAGCTCTCAATCCGGGGGGTTTGAGACCCAGTACTTC	CASSSQSGGFETQYF	TRBV7-3	TRBJ2-5	few	TRBD2
TGTGCCAGCAGCCTAGACGGGCAGGGAGAGACCCAGTACTTC	CASSLDGQGETQYF	TRBV9	TRBJ2-5	few	.
TGTGCCACCAGCAGAGAAGACATGTCTAATGAAAAACTGTTTTTT	CATSREDMSNEKLFF	TRBV15	TRBJ1-4	.	.
TGCAGTGCTAGAGGCAGTGAGCAGTTCTTC	CSARGSEQFF	TRBV20-1	TRBJ2-1	.	.
TGCGCCAGCAGCTTCGTGACAGCGTACCAAGAGACCCAGTACTTC	CASSFVTAYQETQYF	TRBV5-1	TRBJ2-5	.	.
TGTGCCAGCAGACCCCGTGTAGGGGGGCCCTACGAGCAGTACTTC	CASRPRVGGPYEQYF	TRBV6-5	TRBJ2-7	.	.
TGCGCCAGCAGCCTGGGAGACAGGGAAGGCACTGAAGCTTTCTTT	CASSLGDREGTEAFF	TRBV5-1	TRBJ1-1	few	TRBD1
TGTGCCTGGAGGGTAGTCAGCTCCTATAATTCACCCCTCCACTTT	CAWRVVSSYNSPLHF	TRBV30	TRBJ1-6	once	.
TGTGCCAGCAGCCCGCAGAGACACAGGGGGCCCTACGAGCAGTACTTC	CASSPQRHRGPYEQYF	TRBV5-6	TRBJ2-7	.	TRBD1
TGTGCCAGCAGTGACCGGAGCAATCAGCCCCAGCATTTT	CASSDRSNQPQHF	TRBV2	TRBJ1-5	.	.
TGCAGCGTTGTTCCGTCACTAACTGAGGAGACCCAGTACTTC	CSVVPSLTEETQYF	TRBV29-1	TRBJ2-5	.	.
TGTGCCAGCAGCTTAGGTCCTGGAGAGACCCAGTACTTC	CASSLGPGETQYF	TRBV7-2	TRBJ2-5	.	.
TGCGCCAGCAGCTTGAGCAGGGCCTACAATGAGCAGTTCTTC	CASSLSRAYNEQFF	TRBV5-1	TRBJ2-1	.	.
TGTGCCAGCACCCGGGGGACGTCTGACCTAGCCAAAAACATTCAGTACTTC	CASTRGTSDLAKNIQYF	TRBV5-6	TRBJ2-4	few	.
TGTGCCTGGAGTGTACCCCCACCGTCTACGCAGTATTTT	CAWSVPPPSTQYF	TRBV30	TRBJ2-3	.	.
TGTGCCAGCAGCTTAAGGACTAGCGTCCAGGGAGATACGCAGTATTTT	CASSLRTSVQGDTQYF	TRBV7-2	TRBJ2-3	.	TRBD2
TGTGCCAGCACCCAATCCGACATTTATGGCTACACCTTC	CASTQSDIYGYTF	TRBV28	TRBJ1-2	.	.
TGTGCCAGCAGTTCCGACAGGGGGACAGGGGCCAACGTCCTGACTTTC	CASSSDRGTGANVLTF	TRBV6-5	TRBJ2-6	once	TRBD1
TGCAGCGTTGCGGGGCGGGGATACACTGAAGCTTTCTTT	CSVAGRGYTEAFF	TRBV29-1	TRBJ1-1	.	.
TGTGCCAGCAGCCCCGACGCCGGGGGCTATGGCTACACCTTC	CASSPDAGGYGYTF	TRBV9	TRBJ1-2	.	.
TGTGCCAGCAGCGTATCCCCCGACAGGGTTGTTTATGGCTACACCTTC	CASSVSPDRVVYGYTF	TRBV9	TRBJ1-2	.	TRBD1
TGTGCCACCAGCAGAGATCGGGGGGATATCGGGGAGCTGTTTTTT	CATSRDRGDIGELFF	TRBV15	TRBJ2-2	.	TRBD2
TGCGCCAGCAGCTTACAGGGCCCGAGGGGCTACACCTTC	CASSLQGPRGYTF	TRBV5-1	TRBJ1-2	.	.
TGTGCCTGGAGTAGGGGAAGAGAGACCCAGTACTTC	CAWSRGRETQYF	TRBV30	TRBJ2-5	.	.
TGTGCCAGCAGCCCGCTCGTCCAGGTCTCTAACTATGGCTACACCTTC	CASSPLVQVSNYGYTF	TRBV7-2	TRBJ1-2	.	.
TGTGCCAGCTCTCTCCTAGCAACTAATGAAAAACTGTTTTTT	CASSLLATNEKLFF	TRBV6-1	TRBJ1-4	.	.
TGCGCCAGCGCAGAACTGGAGGGGGATTTTCCCTCTGGGGCCAACGTCCTGACTTTC	CASAELEGDFPSGANVLTF	TRBV5-1	TRBJ2-6	.	.
TGCAGCGTGGTGGTAGCTACGTACAATGAGCAGTTCTTC	CSVVVATYNEQFF	TRBV29-1	TRBJ2-1	few	.
TGCGCCAGCACCCACACCGGGGAGCTGTTTTTT	CASTHTGELFF	TRBV4-1	TRBJ2-2	.	.